This T cell receptor beta chain was identified during a study of OX40 agonist ivuxolimab in advanced cancers. At the level of the study: Eligibility admitted prior anti-PD-1, anti-PD-L1 or anti-CTLA-4 therapy; roughly 37% had some.

The CDR3 runs 14 residues. The germline V gene encodes CDR1 GTSNPN and CDR2 SVGIG (reference sequence). V was shortened by 3 bases and J by 10 bases, with 16 bases between the two germline ends. Method: immunoSEQ multiplex PCR; TCRdb's copy keeps in-frame clones and lacks some. The sample has 45,000 to 60,000 clones, approximately 90% seen once. The clonotype comes from an adult with an advanced solid tumor such as melanoma, head and neck, liver or kidney cancer. Source: CD4+ or CD8+ T cells sorted from blood, taken in a trial of the OX40 agonist ivuxolimab. The chain carries TRBV30 and TRBJ1-6; tentatively, D is TRBD1 (6 bases). Here the CDR3 reads CAWSGGPSDSPLHF. For the CDR3, the DNA is TGTGCCTGGAGCGGGGGGCCCTCGGACTCACCCCTCCACTTT.